The clone carrying this T cell receptor beta chain was observed a handful of times. Antigen: not known. The investigators reverse transcribed all of the isolated RNA, so they sequenced expressed TCRB transcripts. The table came from immunoSEQ multiplex PCR; TCRdb's copy has only in-frame clones and leaves some out. The profile covers roughly 300,000 clones, with 14% appearing a single time and under 8.5% taken by the ten largest. Every donor had blood drawn once into heparin, approximately 110 mL on average. Each sorted fraction was over 98% pure. The data originate from a study of beta chain features in type 1 diabetes. Study results and limitations: For type 1 diabetes patients, VDJ junctions showed fewer insertions and more deletions. TCRB CDR3s were moderately but significantly shorter in Type 1 diabetes patients in all four CD4+ subsets.

The CDR3 loop spans 14 amino acids. V was trimmed by 1 base and J by 4 bases, leaving 10 bases between them. CDR1 is SGHRS, CDR2 YFSETQ, per germline. The chain recombines TRBV5-1 with TRBJ2-3; D remains ambiguous. The receptor was isolated from a man younger than 45 in good health. The sample comprised central memory CD4+ T cells from blood. CDR3 sequence (DNA): TGCGCCAGCAGCTTGAGTGGCAAGCCAGATACGCAGTATTTT. Translated: CASSLSGKPDTQYF.